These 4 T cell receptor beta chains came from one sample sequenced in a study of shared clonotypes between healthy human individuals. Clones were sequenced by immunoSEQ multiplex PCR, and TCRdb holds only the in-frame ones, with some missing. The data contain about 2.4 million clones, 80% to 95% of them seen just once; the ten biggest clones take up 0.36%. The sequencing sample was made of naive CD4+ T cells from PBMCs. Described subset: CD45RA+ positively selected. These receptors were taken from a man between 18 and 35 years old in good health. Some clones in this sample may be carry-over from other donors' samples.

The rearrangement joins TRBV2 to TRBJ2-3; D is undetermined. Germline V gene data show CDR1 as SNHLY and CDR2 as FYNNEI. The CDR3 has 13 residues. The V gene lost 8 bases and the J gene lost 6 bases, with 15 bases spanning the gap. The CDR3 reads CASLANMRDTQYF. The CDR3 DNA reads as TGTGCCAGCCTCGCCAATATGAGGGATACGCAGTATTTT.

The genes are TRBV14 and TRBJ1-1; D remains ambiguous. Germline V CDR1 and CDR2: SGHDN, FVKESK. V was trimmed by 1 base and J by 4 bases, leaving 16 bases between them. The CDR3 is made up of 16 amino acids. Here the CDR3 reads CASSQGPYPSGTEAFF. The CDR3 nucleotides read TGTGCCAGCAGCCAAGGACCCTACCCCAGCGGCACTGAAGCTTTCTTT.

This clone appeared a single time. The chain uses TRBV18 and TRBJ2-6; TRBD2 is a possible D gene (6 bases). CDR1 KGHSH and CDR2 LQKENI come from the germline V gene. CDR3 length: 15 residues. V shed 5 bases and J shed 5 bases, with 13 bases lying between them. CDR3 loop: CASSNTGVWANVLTF. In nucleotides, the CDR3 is TGTGCCAGCTCAAATACGGGGGTGTGGGCCAACGTCCTGACTTTC.

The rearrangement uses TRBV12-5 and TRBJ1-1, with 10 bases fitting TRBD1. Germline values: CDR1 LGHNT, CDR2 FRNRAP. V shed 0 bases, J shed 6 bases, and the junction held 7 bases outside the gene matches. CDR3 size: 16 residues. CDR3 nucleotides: TGTGCTAGTGGTTTGGTACAAGGACAGGGGGTTCCTGAAGCTTTCTTT. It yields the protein CASGLVQGQGVPEAFF. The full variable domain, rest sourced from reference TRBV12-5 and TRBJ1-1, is DARVTQTPRHKVTEMGQEVTMRCQPILGHNTVFWYRQTMMQGLELLAYFRNRAPLDDSGMPKDRFSAEMPDATLATLKIQPSEPRDSAVYFCASGLVQGQGVPEAFFGQGTRLTVV.